Below, one T cell receptor beta chain is given with its context. As yet, its antigen is unknown. PCR used 60 Vbeta primers and 13 Jbeta primers. Libraries were prepared by immunoSEQ multiplex PCR; TCRdb keeps only in-frame clonotypes and omits some of them. Across around 150,000 clones, the top ten clones capture over 1% of the sample. The sample belongs to a study of cytomegalovirus exposure and HLA in healthy donors. About the research overall: Roughly 80 million unique TCRs from HLA-typed donors were held in an early data release.

Study results and caveats: An observed cluster of highly shared sequence variants was recorded as a likely sequencing artifact. For presence/absence analyses, sequencing depth was assumed to be roughly uniform across donors. The Asian-associated ancestry cluster reportedly had fewer N-insertions than the roughly 720-donor mean in a later analysis.

The sequence came from a woman aged 55-70 years in good health and CMV-seronegative. The sample consisted of PBMCs.

The CDR3: CASIGAGQGATYEQYF. Here the CDR3 DNA reads TGTGCCAGCATCGGGGCGGGACAGGGGGCTACCTACGAGCAGTACTTC. The chain employs TRBV28 and TRBJ2-7, with 12 bases aligning to TRBD1. This CDR3 region has 16 residues. V gave up 7 bases and J gave up 2 bases; unmatched junction bases: 9. From germline, CDR1 is MDHEN and CDR2 SYDVKM.